The next 5 T cell receptor beta chains were all read from a single sample in a study of cytomegalovirus exposure and HLA in healthy donors. It was with 60 Vbeta and 13 Jbeta primers that the PCR ran. Produced via immunoSEQ multiplex PCR; TCRdb's table is partial and in-frame only. The repertoire table contains 140,000 to 150,000 clones. The sequenced material came from PBMCs. Receptor source: a male donor in good health and CMV-seronegative.

This rearrangement joins TRBV5-1 to TRBJ1-1, with TRBD1 matching over 7 bases. The CDR3 is 16 amino acids. The V and J ends lost 0 bases and 0 bases, in that order; junction bases with no gene match: 5. Germline CDR1 reads SGHRS; CDR2 reads YFSETQ. This chain's CDR3 is CASSLVHDRVNTEAFF. Written as DNA, the CDR3 is TGCGCCAGCAGCTTGGTCCACGACAGGGTGAACACTGAAGCTTTCTTT.

The chain links TRBV29-1 to TRBJ2-6; D might be TRBD1 (6 bases). This CDR3 region has 15 residues. V lost 6 bases, J lost 0 bases, and 12 bases lay in between. Germline CDR1 is SQVTM and CDR2 is ANQGSEA. The CDR3 loop is CSVTGFSSGANVLTF. CDR3 nucleotide sequence: TGCAGCGTCACAGGGTTTAGCTCTGGGGCCAACGTCCTGACTTTC.

V usage is TRBV19 and J usage is TRBJ1-5; tentatively, D is TRBD1 (6 bases). The V and J ends lost 5 bases and 1 base respectively, with 12 bases between them. The CDR3 contains 15 residues. CDR1 LNHDA and CDR2 SQIVND come from the germline V gene (reference sequence). In DNA, the CDR3 is TGTGCCAGTAGTCTTACAAGGGGGAGCAATCAGCCCCAGCATTTT. This sequence encodes CASSLTRGSNQPQHF.

The chain couples TRBV6-1 to TRBJ2-7; D is uncertain. Trimming took 11 bases from V and 0 from J, leaving 20 bases between them. This CDR3 comprises 15 residues. Germline V gives CDR1 MNHNS, CDR2 SASEGT. CDR3 nucleotides: TGTGCCGCCCATTATGGCCGACAAAGCTCCTACGAGCAGTACTTC. Its protein product is CAAHYGRQSSYEQYF.

The J gene is TRBJ1-2, the V gene TRBV27; 11 bases fit TRBD1. Trimming removed 5 bases from V and 6 bases from J; junction bases left unmatched: 17. Per the germline V gene, CDR1 is MNHEY and CDR2 is SMNVEV (reference sequence). This CDR3 region has 18 residues. The CDR3 loop reads CASSPLPRRDRGLDGYTF. The CDR3 nucleotides read TGTGCCAGCAGTCCCCTCCCTCGAAGGGACAGGGGGTTGGATGGCTACACCTTC.